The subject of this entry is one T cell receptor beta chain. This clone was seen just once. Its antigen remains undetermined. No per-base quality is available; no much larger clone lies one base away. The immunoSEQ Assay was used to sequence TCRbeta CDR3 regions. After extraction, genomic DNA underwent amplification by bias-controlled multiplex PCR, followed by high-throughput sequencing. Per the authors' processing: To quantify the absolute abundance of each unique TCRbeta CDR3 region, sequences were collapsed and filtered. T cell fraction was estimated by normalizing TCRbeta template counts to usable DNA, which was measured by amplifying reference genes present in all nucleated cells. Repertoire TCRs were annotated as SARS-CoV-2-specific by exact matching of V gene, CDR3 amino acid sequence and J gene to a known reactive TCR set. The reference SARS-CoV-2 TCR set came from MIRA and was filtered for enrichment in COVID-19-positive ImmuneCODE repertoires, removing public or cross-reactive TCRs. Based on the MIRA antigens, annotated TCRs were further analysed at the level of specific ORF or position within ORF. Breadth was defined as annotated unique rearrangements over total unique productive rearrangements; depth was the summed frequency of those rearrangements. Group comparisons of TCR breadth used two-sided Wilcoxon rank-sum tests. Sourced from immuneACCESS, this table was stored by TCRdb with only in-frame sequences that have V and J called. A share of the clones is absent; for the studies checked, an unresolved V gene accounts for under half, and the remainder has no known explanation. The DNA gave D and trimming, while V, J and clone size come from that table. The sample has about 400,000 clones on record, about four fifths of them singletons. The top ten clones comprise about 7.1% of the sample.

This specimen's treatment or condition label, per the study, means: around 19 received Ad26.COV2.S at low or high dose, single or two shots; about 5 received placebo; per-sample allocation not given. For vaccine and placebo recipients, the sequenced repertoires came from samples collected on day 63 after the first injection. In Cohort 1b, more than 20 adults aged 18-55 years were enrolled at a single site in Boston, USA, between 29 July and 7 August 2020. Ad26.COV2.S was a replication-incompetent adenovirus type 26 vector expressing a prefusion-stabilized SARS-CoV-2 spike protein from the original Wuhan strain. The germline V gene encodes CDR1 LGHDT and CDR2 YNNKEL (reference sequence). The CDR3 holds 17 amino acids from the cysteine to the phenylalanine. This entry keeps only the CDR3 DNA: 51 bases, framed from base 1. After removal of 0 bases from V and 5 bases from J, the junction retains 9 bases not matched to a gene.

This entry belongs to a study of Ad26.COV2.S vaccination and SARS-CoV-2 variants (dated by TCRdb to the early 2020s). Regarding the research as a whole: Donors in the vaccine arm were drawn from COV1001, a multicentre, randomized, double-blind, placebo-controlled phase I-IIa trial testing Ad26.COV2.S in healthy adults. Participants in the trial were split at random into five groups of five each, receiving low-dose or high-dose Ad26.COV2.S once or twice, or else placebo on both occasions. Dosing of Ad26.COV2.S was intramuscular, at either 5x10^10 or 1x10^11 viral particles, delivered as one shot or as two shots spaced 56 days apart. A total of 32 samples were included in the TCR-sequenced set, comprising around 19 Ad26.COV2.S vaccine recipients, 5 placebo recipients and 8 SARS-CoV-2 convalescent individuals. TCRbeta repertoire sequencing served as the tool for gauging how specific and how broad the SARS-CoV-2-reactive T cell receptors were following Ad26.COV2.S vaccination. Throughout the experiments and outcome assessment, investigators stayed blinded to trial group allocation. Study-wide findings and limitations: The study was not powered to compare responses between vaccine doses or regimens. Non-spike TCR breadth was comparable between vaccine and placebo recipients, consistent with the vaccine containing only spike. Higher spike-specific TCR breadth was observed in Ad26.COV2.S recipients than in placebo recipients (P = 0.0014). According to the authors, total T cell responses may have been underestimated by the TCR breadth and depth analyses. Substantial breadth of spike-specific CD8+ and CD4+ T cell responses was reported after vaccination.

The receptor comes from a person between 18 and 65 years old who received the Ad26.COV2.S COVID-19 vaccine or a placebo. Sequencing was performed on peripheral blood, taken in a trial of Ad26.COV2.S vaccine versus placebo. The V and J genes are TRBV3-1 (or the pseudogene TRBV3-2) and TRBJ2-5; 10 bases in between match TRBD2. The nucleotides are TGTGCCAGCAGCCAAGACTGGACTAGCGGCCGAGGGGAGACCCAGTACTTC. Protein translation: CASSQDWTSGRGETQYF.